Below are 13 T cell receptor beta chains sequenced from a single sample in a study of blood T cell repertoires in COVID-19. Profiled with immunoSEQ multiplex PCR; TCRdb holds only in-frame clones, not every one. The table lists 100,000 to 150,000 clones, 88% of them singletons. Sequenced input: peripheral blood. Receptors originate from a woman aged 80 or older with acute or convalescent COVID-19.

This chain links TRBV5-1 with TRBJ2-1, with TRBD1 matching 7 bases. J was trimmed by 1 base and V by 0 bases; bases with no gene match: 4. Germline V gives CDR1 SGHRS, CDR2 YFSETQ. This CDR3 is 16 amino acids long. The CDR3 reads CASSLAGGNSYNEQFF. CDR3 nucleotide sequence: TGCGCCAGCAGCTTGGCAGGGGGAAATTCCTACAATGAGCAGTTCTTC.

The chain employs TRBV4-2 and TRBJ2-5; TRBD2 aligns across 7 bases. The ends lost 0 bases at V and 4 bases at J; junction bases unmatched: 5. The CDR3 extends over 15 amino acids. The germline V gene encodes CDR1 LGHNA and CDR2 YNFKEQ. The CDR3 region is CASSQERLARETQYF. In nucleotides, the CDR3 is TGTGCCAGCAGCCAAGAAAGACTAGCCCGAGAGACCCAGTACTTC.

The CDR3 loop is CASSPQPQGNYGYTF. Here the CDR3 DNA reads TGTGCCAGCAGCCCACAACCACAGGGGAACTATGGCTACACCTTC. The chain has TRBV7-8 and TRBJ1-2; 7 bases fit TRBD1. CDR1 SGHVS and CDR2 FQNEAQ come from the germline V gene. The CDR3 consists of 15 residues. V lost 5 bases and J lost 2; bases outside the gene matches: 8.

This chain connects TRBV5-1 to TRBJ1-6; 8 nucleotides agree with TRBD1. From germline, CDR1 is SGHRS and CDR2 YFSETQ. Trimming took 3 bases from V and 7 from J; bases not matched to a gene: 3. The CDR3 consists of 14 residues. CDR3 region: CASSSDRANSPLHF. CDR3 DNA: TGCGCCAGCAGCTCGGACAGGGCCAATTCACCCCTCCACTTT.

The chain links TRBV7-8 to TRBJ1-2, with 7 bases that match TRBD1. The CDR3 is made up of 15 amino acids. Germline loops: CDR1 SGHVS, CDR2 FQNEAQ. V dropped 4 bases and J dropped 4; count of bases not matched to a gene: 9. This CDR3 reads CASSSTGQNIYGYTF. CDR3 nucleotide sequence: TGTGCCAGCAGCTCAACGGGACAGAATATCTATGGCTACACCTTC.

The chain has TRBV4-2 and TRBJ2-5; TRBD2 matches 9 bases. Germline V gene data show CDR1 as LGHNA and CDR2 as YNFKEQ. CDR3 length equals 17 residues. Trimming cost V 5 bases and J 2 bases; bases outside gene matches: 12. CDR3 coding DNA: TGTGCCAGCAGCAAAATACCGGGACTAGCCGGGCAAGAGACCCAGTACTTC. Translation: CASSKIPGLAGQETQYF.

This chain uses TRBV27 with TRBJ2-2, with D possibly TRBD2 on 5 matching bases. V lost 5 bases and J 4 bases, leaving 14 bases between the germline ends. Germline V CDR1 and CDR2: MNHEY, SMNVEV (reference sequence). This CDR3 is 15 amino acids long. CDR3 residues: CASSPKTGTTGELFF. Here the CDR3 DNA reads TGTGCCAGCAGTCCCAAAACGGGAACCACCGGGGAGCTGTTTTTT.

The chain has TRBV5-1 and TRBJ2-7; the match to TRBD1 covers 10 bases. The CDR3 consists of 16 residues. CDR1 is SGHRS, CDR2 YFSETQ, per germline. After removal of 4 bases from V and 4 bases from J, the junction contained 11 bases not matched to a gene. Written as DNA, the CDR3 is TGCGCCAGCAGCCCAGACCCGGGACAGGGGAAATACGAGCAGTACTTC. Residues: CASSPDPGQGKYEQYF.

This chain's CDR3 is CASSYRASGRGGEQFF. DNA of the CDR3: TGTGCCAGCAGTTACCGTGCTAGCGGGAGAGGGGGTGAGCAGTTCTTC. The chain links TRBV6-5 to TRBJ2-1; 10 bases fit TRBD2. Unmatched junction bases numbered 10, after V lost 2 bases and J lost 9 bases. The CDR3 consists of 16 residues. Germline-derived CDR1 and CDR2 are MNHEY and SVGAGI.

The rearrangement joins TRBV2 to TRBJ1-1; unclear D gene. The V end lost 8 bases, the J end lost 0 bases, and 10 bases lay between the germline ends. Germline V gives CDR1 SNHLY, CDR2 FYNNEI. The CDR3 sequence is 13 residues long. CDR3 residues: CASGDPLNTEAFF. The DNA for the CDR3 is TGTGCCAGCGGAGACCCTCTGAACACTGAAGCTTTCTTT.

The CDR3 loop reads CASSYPIGRPTKDYGYTF. The CDR3 DNA reads TGTGCCAGCAGTTACCCCATCGGGAGGCCCACTAAAGACTATGGCTACACCTTC. The V gene is TRBV6-7, the J gene TRBJ1-2, with D unresolved. TRBV6-7 is sorted into the ORF group, with uncertain function. The CDR3 extends over 18 amino acids. V was clipped by 2 bases and J by 3 bases, with 22 bases between them.

This chain connects TRBV7-9 to TRBJ1-6; D gene unclear. The CDR3 is made up of 14 amino acids. Germline CDR1 and CDR2: SEHNR and FQNEAQ (reference sequence). The germline V and J ends were trimmed by 1 base and 7 bases, with 8 bases remaining between them. CDR3 protein: CASSLDSENSPLHF. In nucleotides, the CDR3 is TGTGCCAGCAGCTTAGATAGTGAGAATTCACCCCTCCACTTT.

V is TRBV5-4 and J is TRBJ2-5; 7 bases align to TRBD1. The germline gives CDR1 SGHNT, CDR2 YYREEE (reference sequence). V dropped 5 bases and J dropped 2; count of bases not matched to a gene: 3. This CDR3 spans 13 amino acids. The CDR3 nucleotides are TGTGCCAGCAGTCCGGACAGGCAAGAGACCCAGTACTTC. It specifies CASSPDRQETQYF.